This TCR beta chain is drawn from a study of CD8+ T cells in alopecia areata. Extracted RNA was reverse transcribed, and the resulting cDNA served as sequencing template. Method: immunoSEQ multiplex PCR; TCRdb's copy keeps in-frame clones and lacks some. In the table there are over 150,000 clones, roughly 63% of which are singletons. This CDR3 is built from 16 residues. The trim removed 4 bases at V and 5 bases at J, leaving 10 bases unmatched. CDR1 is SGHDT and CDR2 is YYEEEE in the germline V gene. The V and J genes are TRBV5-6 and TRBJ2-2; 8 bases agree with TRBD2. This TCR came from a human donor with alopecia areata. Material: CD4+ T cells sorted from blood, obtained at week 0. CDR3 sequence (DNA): TGTGCCAGCAGCCACATAGCGGGGTCGGGGACCGGGGAGCTGTTTTTT. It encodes CASSHIAGSGTGELFF.